This T cell receptor (beta chain) emerged from a study of shared clonotypes between healthy human individuals. Study-level findings and limits: The donor pool, a small one, limited the genetic and exposure-history diversity represented.

Some clones are missing from TCRdb's copy, which holds only in-frame ones; the method was immunoSEQ multiplex PCR. The sample includes 750,000 to 1,000,000 clones, approximately 92% of them seen just once. A note on this clone: Its cognate antigen is unknown.

The naive CD8 subset, CD45RO-negative cells positively selected for CCR7, excluded terminally differentiated effector memory CD45RA+ cells. CDR1 is SEHNR and CDR2 is FQNEAQ in the germline V gene (reference sequence). The V and J ends lost 4 bases and 1 base, in that order; junction bases with no gene match: 7. There are 16 residues in the CDR3. The clonotype was recovered from a man aged 30-40 years in good health. The source material was naive CD8+ T cells sorted from blood. The J gene is TRBJ2-1, the V gene TRBV7-9, with 7 bases identical to TRBD2. The CDR3 nucleotides read TGTGCCAGCAGCTCCACTAGCGACAAATCCTACAATGAGCAGTTCTTC. Translating it yields CASSSTSDKSYNEQFF.